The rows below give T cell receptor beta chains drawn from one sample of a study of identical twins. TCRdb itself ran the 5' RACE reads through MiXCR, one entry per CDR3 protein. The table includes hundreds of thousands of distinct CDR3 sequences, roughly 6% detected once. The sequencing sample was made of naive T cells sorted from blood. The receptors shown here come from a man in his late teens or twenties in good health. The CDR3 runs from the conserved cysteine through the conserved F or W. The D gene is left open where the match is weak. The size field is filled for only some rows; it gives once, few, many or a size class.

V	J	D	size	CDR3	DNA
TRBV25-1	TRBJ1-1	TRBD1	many	CASSWQGDTEAFF	TGTGCCAGCAGTTGGCAGGGGGACACTGAAGCTTTCTTT
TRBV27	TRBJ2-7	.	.	CASRDRVGATYEQYF	TGTGCCAGCAGAGACCGCGTTGGAGCAACCTACGAGCAGTACTTC
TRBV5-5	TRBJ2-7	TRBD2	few	CASSLTASGAYEQYF	TGTGCCAGCAGCTTGACGGCTAGCGGGGCCTACGAGCAGTACTTC
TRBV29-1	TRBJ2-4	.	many	CSVAGHLAKNIQYF	TGCAGCGTTGCGGGGCACCTAGCCAAAAACATTCAGTACTTC
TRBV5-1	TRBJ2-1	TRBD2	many	CASSLVLREGRNEQFF	TGCGCCAGCAGCTTGGTTCTTCGGGAGGGCCGTAATGAGCAGTTCTTC
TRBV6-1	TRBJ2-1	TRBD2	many	CASSMAAGAGYEQFF	TGTGCCAGCAGTATGGCAGCGGGAGCGGGGTATGAGCAGTTCTTC
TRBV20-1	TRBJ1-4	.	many	CSARDPRAPNEKLFF	TGCAGTGCTAGGGACCCCCGGGCTCCCAATGAAAAACTGTTTTTT
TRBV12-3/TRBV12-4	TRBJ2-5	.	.	CASSPLGGREETQYF	TGTGCCAGCAGCCCCCTGGGGGGGCGGGAGGAGACCCAGTACTTC
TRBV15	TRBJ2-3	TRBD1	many	CATSRGVTGQGTDTQYF	TGTGCCACCAGCAGAGGGGTGACGGGACAGGGCACAGATACGCAGTATTTT
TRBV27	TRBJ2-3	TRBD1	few	CASSARTGRTDTQYF	TGTGCCAGCAGTGCTCGGACAGGGCGCACAGATACGCAGTATTTT
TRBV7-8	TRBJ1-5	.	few	CASSSGHISNQPQHF	TGTGCCAGCAGCTCGGGACACATCAGCAATCAGCCCCAGCATTTT
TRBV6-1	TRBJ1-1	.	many	CASIASNTEAFF	TGTGCCAGCATCGCCAGTAACACTGAAGCTTTCTTT
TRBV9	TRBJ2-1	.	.	CASRPPGRLYNEQFF	TGTGCCAGCCGCCCCCCCGGGCGGCTTTACAATGAGCAGTTCTTC
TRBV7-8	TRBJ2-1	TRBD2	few	CASSQSPGGVAGFSYNEQFF	TGTGCCAGCAGCCAAAGCCCGGGGGGAGTAGCGGGATTCTCCTACAATGAGCAGTTCTTC
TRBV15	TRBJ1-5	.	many	CATSRDRDQPQHF	TGTGCCACCAGCAGAGATCGTGATCAGCCCCAGCATTTT
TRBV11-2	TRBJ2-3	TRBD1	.	CASSIDTDRGPADTQYF	TGTGCCAGCAGCATAGACACGGACAGGGGGCCGGCAGATACGCAGTATTTT
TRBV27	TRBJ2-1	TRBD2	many	CASSLAGTSVYNEQFF	TGTGCCAGCAGTCTCGCCGGGACTAGCGTTTACAATGAGCAGTTCTTC
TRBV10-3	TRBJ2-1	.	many	CAISELTLAAVDEQFF	TGTGCCATCAGTGAGTTGACGTTAGCGGCGGTGGATGAGCAGTTCTTC
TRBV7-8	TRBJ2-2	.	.	CASSRLVVGELFF	TGTGCCAGCAGCCGACTAGTCGTCGGGGAGCTGTTTTTT
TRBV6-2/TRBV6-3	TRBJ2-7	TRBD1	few	CASTGTGNFYEQYF	TGTGCCAGCACCGGGACAGGAAATTTCTACGAGCAGTACTTC
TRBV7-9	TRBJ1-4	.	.	CASSSTSQGLNEKLFF	TGTGCCAGCAGCTCAACATCTCAGGGGTTAAATGAAAAACTGTTTTTT
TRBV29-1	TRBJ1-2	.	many	CSFAGPGKGYYGYTF	TGCAGTTTCGCGGGACCAGGGAAAGGATACTATGGCTACACCTTC
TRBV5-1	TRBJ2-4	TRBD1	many	CARGQYVSSGTAKNIQYF	TGCGCCAGGGGACAGTATGTATCTTCGGGGACAGCCAAAAACATTCAGTACTTC
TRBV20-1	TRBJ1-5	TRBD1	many	CSARSRGLYQPQHF	TGCAGTGCTAGGTCAAGGGGGCTCTATCAGCCCCAGCATTTT
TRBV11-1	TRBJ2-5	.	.	CASDGIGDGDPRGETQYF	TGTGCCAGTGACGGTATAGGAGACGGTGATCCCCGGGGGGAGACCCAGTACTTC